One sample yielded the 25 T cell receptor beta chains listed below, sequenced in a study of shared clonotypes between healthy human individuals. Profiling relied on immunoSEQ multiplex PCR, and the TCRdb table lists in-frame clones only, not all of them. The sample includes about 2.4 million clones, 93% seen only once; the top ten take 0.36%. Material: naive CD4+ T cells from PBMCs. Subset given: CD45RA+ positively selected. The source is a man aged 18 to 30 in good health. Some clones in this sample may be carry-over from other donors' samples.

This chain uses TRBV7-9 with TRBJ1-3; a possible D gene is TRBD1 (6 bases). The V end was cut by 5 bases, the J end by 1 base, with 18 bases between. CDR1 SEHNR and CDR2 FQNEAQ come from the germline V gene (reference sequence). This CDR3 has 17 amino acids. The DNA of the CDR3 is TGTGCCAGCAGCGCCCACAGGACAGCCCTTTCTGGAAACACCATATATTTT. It yields the protein CASSAHRTALSGNTIYF.

V and J are TRBV27 and TRBJ2-7, with D perhaps being TRBD1 or TRBD2 (5 bases each). Trimming removed 5 bases from V and 4 bases from J, with 15 bases in between. There are 14 residues in the CDR3. Germline assignment: CDR1 MNHEY and CDR2 SMNVEV (reference sequence). Here the CDR3 DNA reads TGTGCCAGCAGTCAAAACCGGGACCTGTACGAGCAGTACTTC. It codes for CASSQNRDLYEQYF.

The rearrangement links TRBV5-1 to TRBJ1-5; 11 bases match TRBD1. This CDR3 spans 15 amino acids. Trimming took 7 bases from V and 3 from J; bases not matched to a gene: 6. CDR1 SGHRS and CDR2 YFSETQ come from the germline V gene. CDR3 DNA sequence: TGCGCCAGCGGGAGGGACAGGGGGTCCAATCAGCCCCAGCATTTT. Its translation is CASGRDRGSNQPQHF.

The chain couples TRBV7-9 to TRBJ2-4; D possibly matches TRBD1 or TRBD2 (5 bases each). The CDR3 consists of 15 residues. V was cut by 3 bases and J by 5 bases, with 14 bases left in between. Germline CDR1 SEHNR, CDR2 FQNEAQ (reference sequence). CDR3 loop: CASSLNSGRENIQYF. The CDR3 bases are TGTGCCAGCAGCTTGAACTCGGGACGGGAAAACATTCAGTACTTC.

The CDR3 protein is CASSHGQNNYGYTF. The DNA for the CDR3 is TGCGCCAGCAGTCATGGACAGAATAACTATGGCTACACCTTC. V usage is TRBV10-1 and J usage is TRBJ1-2; tentatively, D is TRBD1 (6 bases). Trimming pared 5 bases from V and 1 base from J, leaving 11 bases between. This CDR3 contains 14 residues. The germline V gene has CDR1 WNHNN and CDR2 SYGVQD (reference sequence).

In regard to this clone: This CDR3 is also generated by other DNA sequences in the sample. The chain joins TRBV30 to TRBJ1-3; 7 bases map to TRBD1. CDR3 length: 13 amino acids. Germline V lookup: CDR1 GTSNPN, CDR2 SVGIG (reference sequence). The V segment lost 1 base and the J segment 4 bases; nucleotides outside the gene matches: 1. In DNA, the CDR3 is TGTGCCTGGAGTGGGGACAGAGGAAACACCATATATTTT. The encoded protein is CAWSGDRGNTIYF.

There are a few counts of this clone. The chain employs TRBV7-9 and TRBJ1-2; weak D call: TRBD1 (5 bases). Germline assignment: CDR1 SEHNR and CDR2 FQNEAQ (reference sequence). CDR3 length: 14 amino acids. Trimming cost V 5 bases and J 6 bases, with 16 bases left between them. The CDR3 region has the DNA TGTGCCAGCAGCGCCGGGACCTACTCCGATGGCTACACCTTC. Its protein is CASSAGTYSDGYTF.

As concerns this clone: Other nucleotide sequences from this sample produce the same CDR3. The chain couples TRBV6-1 to TRBJ1-1, with D tentatively TRBD1 (6 bases). Trimming shortened V by 3 bases and J by 4 bases, and 12 bases separated the two germline ends. In germline, CDR1 is MNHNS, CDR2 SASEGT. The CDR3 has 14 amino acids. The DNA of the CDR3 is TGTGCCAGCAGTGATAGGGGGGGAGGCACTGAAGCTTTCTTT. Amino acid sequence: CASSDRGGGTEAFF.

The chain recombines TRBV11-2 with TRBJ2-1, with a weak D call TRBD2 (6 bases). This CDR3 spans 16 amino acids. The germline CDR1 and CDR2 sequences are SGHAT and FQNNGV. The V end lost 5 bases, the J end lost 0 bases, and 14 bases lay between the germline ends. Here the CDR3 reads CASSGGSAYSYNEQFF. The CDR3 DNA sequence: TGTGCCAGCAGCGGGGGGTCAGCGTACTCCTACAATGAGCAGTTCTTC.

The rearrangement links TRBV7-2 to TRBJ2-7; D not resolved. V was cut by 3 bases and J by 0 bases, with 9 bases left in between. The length of the CDR3 is 14 residues. CDR1 is SGHTA and CDR2 is FQGNSA in the germline V gene. The CDR3 nucleotides are TGTGCCAGCAGCTTCATGGGGATCTCCTACGAGCAGTACTTC. It codes for CASSFMGISYEQYF.

This chain uses TRBV11-1 with TRBJ1-2; TRBD1 matches at 7 bases. There are 17 residues in the CDR3. J gave up 4 bases and V 5 bases, and 16 bases lay outside the gene matches. Germline V gives CDR1 SGHAT, CDR2 FQDESV (reference sequence). CDR3 nucleotides: TGTGCCAGCAGCGTGGGGGGGACAGCCCGGTCTGTCTATGGCTACACCTTC. This gives the protein CASSVGGTARSVYGYTF.

The chain has TRBV11-3 and TRBJ2-1; TRBD1 matches 7 bases. The V and J ends lost 0 bases and 4 bases, in that order; junction bases with no gene match: 3. The germline gives CDR1 SGHNT, CDR2 YENEEA. The CDR3 covers 15 residues. CDR3 nucleotides: TGTGCCAGCAGCTTAGAGTCAGGGGGTTACAATGAGCAGTTCTTC. Its translation is CASSLESGGYNEQFF.

The chain has TRBV11-2 and TRBJ1-2; 7 bases agree with TRBD1. Trimming removed 5 bases from V and 2 bases from J; junction bases left unmatched: 8. The CDR3 totals 15 residues. Germline CDR1 is SGHAT and CDR2 is FQNNGV. CDR3 in amino acids: CASSRGTVKNYGYTF. The DNA of the CDR3 is TGTGCCAGCAGCCGCGGGACAGTTAAAAACTATGGCTACACCTTC.

The V and J genes are TRBV5-6 and TRBJ2-4, with D perhaps matching TRBD2 (6 bases). The length of the CDR3 is 15 residues. V lost 4 bases, J lost 4 bases, and 15 bases lay in between. Germline loops: CDR1 SGHDT, CDR2 YYEEEE. The CDR3 nucleotides are TGTGCCAGCAGCCGGATGGGGGGAATTAAAAACATTCAGTACTTC. Encoded protein: CASSRMGGIKNIQYF.

The gene calls are TRBV10-3 and TRBJ2-3, with a tentative D call TRBD2 (7 bases). Germline values: CDR1 ENHRY, CDR2 SYGVKD. V dropped 9 bases and J dropped 0 bases, with 10 bases sitting between them. The CDR3 totals 13 residues. The DNA of the CDR3 is TGTGCCATAAGGGGGGGGAGCACAGATACGCAGTATTTT. This encodes CAIRGGSTDTQYF.

The V and J genes are TRBV7-6 and TRBJ2-1; 12 bases are shared with TRBD1. V lost 5 bases and J lost 0; bases outside the gene matches: 17. CDR3 size: 21 residues. Germline CDR1 and CDR2: SGHVS and FNYEAQ. The CDR3 spells CASSRDRGLETSTSSYNEQFF. CDR3 DNA: TGTGCCAGCAGCCGGGACAGGGGGCTCGAGACTAGTACTAGCTCCTACAATGAGCAGTTCTTC.

The chain links TRBV30 to TRBJ1-2; D is uncertain. Trimming shortened V by 3 bases and J by 8 bases, and 13 bases separated the two germline ends. Germline V CDR1 and CDR2: GTSNPN, SVGIG (reference sequence). The length of the CDR3 is 12 residues. The CDR3 region is CAWRSYQVGYTF. CDR3 bases: TGTGCCTGGAGATCCTACCAGGTGGGCTACACCTTC.

The count of this clone is one. The chain is built from TRBV19 and TRBJ1-1; TRBD1 aligns across 10 bases. Per germline, CDR1 LNHDA and CDR2 SQIVND (reference sequence). V trimming: 3 bases; J trimming: 5 bases; junction bases outside the gene matches: 9. This CDR3 contains 16 residues. This chain's CDR3 is CASSIGDRGRGTEAFF. DNA for the CDR3: TGTGCCAGTAGTATCGGCGACAGGGGGCGAGGGACTGAAGCTTTCTTT.

This clone appeared a single time. V and J are TRBV18 and TRBJ2-1; TRBD2 is a possible D gene (5 bases). Deletions cut 3 bases from V and 0 bases from J, with 9 bases between. The CDR3 has 15 residues. From germline, CDR1 is KGHSH and CDR2 LQKENI. CDR3 region: CASSPWESSYNEQFF. The DNA for the CDR3 is TGTGCCAGCTCACCTTGGGAGAGCTCCTACAATGAGCAGTTCTTC.

The chain recombines TRBV15 with TRBJ1-5, with D possibly TRBD1 on 6 matching bases. Germline V gives CDR1 LNHNV, CDR2 YYDKDF (reference sequence). The CDR3 runs 16 residues. Trimming took 0 bases from V and 7 from J, leaving 16 bases between them. The CDR3 bases are TGTGCCACCAGCAGAGATTTGACAGGCAATGGGCAGCCCCAGCATTTT. Its protein product is CATSRDLTGNGQPQHF.

This chain uses TRBV6-5 with TRBJ1-1; tentative D call: TRBD1 (6 bases). The V end was cut by 6 bases, the J end by 1 base, with 12 bases between. The germline V gene encodes CDR1 MNHEY and CDR2 SVGAGI. This CDR3 has 14 amino acids. This chain's CDR3 is CASSEDRQNTEAFF. The CDR3 DNA sequence: TGTGCCAGCAGCGAGGACAGACAGAACACTGAAGCTTTCTTT.

The chain links TRBV10-3 to TRBJ1-1, with D possibly being TRBD1 (5 bases). V lost 6 bases and J lost 0, with 20 bases in between. Germline V gene data show CDR1 as ENHRY and CDR2 as SYGVKD. The CDR3 spans 17 residues. This CDR3 reads CAISLGQGVNMNTEAFF. DNA of the CDR3: TGTGCCATCAGCTTGGGCCAGGGCGTCAACATGAACACTGAAGCTTTCTTT.

The J gene is TRBJ2-1, the V gene TRBV7-2; 12 positions agree with TRBD2. V shed 5 bases, J shed 7 bases, and the junction held 6 bases outside the gene matches. Germline CDR1 is SGHTA and CDR2 is FQGNSA. The CDR3 totals 15 residues. DNA for the CDR3: TGTGCCAGCAGCCCGACTAGCGGGAGTGAGAATGAGCAGTTCTTC. It specifies CASSPTSGSENEQFF.

The chain recombines TRBV28 with TRBJ2-1, with D perhaps matching TRBD2 (5 bases). V was pared by 2 bases and J by 7 bases, with 27 bases between. Per the germline V gene, CDR1 is MDHEN and CDR2 is SYDVKM. This CDR3 comprises 19 residues. The CDR3 DNA reads as TGTGCCAGCAGTTTACATCTCCTGGACTTCTCCTCCAGGAGGAATGAGCAGTTCTTC. It is translated as CASSLHLLDFSSRRNEQFF.

The CDR3 protein is CASSLDPTGLNEKLFF. The CDR3 DNA reads TGCGCCAGCAGCTTGGATCCGACAGGGCTTAATGAAAAACTGTTTTTT. The rearrangement links TRBV5-1 to TRBJ1-4; the match to TRBD1 covers 7 bases. Germline-derived CDR1 and CDR2 are SGHRS and YFSETQ. With V trimmed by 0 bases and J by 4 bases, 6 bases remained unmatched. The CDR3 is made up of 16 amino acids.